Sequencing of this TCR beta chain was carried out in a study of blood T cell repertoires in COVID-19. Trimming took 5 bases from V and 0 from J, leaving 13 bases between them. The CDR3 contains 16 residues. Germline CDR1 is MNHEY and CDR2 is SMNVEV (reference sequence). Some clones are missing from TCRdb's copy, which holds only in-frame ones; the method was immunoSEQ multiplex PCR. Here the sample spans 60,000 to 65,000 clones, about 79% being singletons. V is TRBV27 and J is TRBJ1-4; D not resolved. What was sequenced was peripheral blood. The clonotype comes from a woman in her fifties or sixties with acute or convalescent COVID-19. The CDR3, as DNA: TGTGCCAGCAGTCCCGCCGCCCGCGCAACTAATGAAAAACTGTTTTTT. As protein: CASSPAARATNEKLFF.